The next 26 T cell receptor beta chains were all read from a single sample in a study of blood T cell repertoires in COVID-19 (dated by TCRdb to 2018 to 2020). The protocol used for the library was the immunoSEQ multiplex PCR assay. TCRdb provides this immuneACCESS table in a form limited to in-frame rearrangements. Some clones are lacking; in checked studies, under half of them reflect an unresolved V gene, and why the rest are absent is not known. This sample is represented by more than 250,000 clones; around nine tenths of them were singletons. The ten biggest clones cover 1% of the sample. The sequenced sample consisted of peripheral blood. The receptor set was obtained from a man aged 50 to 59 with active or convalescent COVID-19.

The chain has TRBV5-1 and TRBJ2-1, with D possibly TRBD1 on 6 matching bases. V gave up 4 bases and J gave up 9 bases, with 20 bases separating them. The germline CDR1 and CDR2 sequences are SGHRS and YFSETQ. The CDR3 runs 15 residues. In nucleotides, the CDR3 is TGCGCCAGCAGCCAACAGGGTGGTGGGACGGGTGAGCAGTTCTTC. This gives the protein CASSQQGGGTGEQFF.

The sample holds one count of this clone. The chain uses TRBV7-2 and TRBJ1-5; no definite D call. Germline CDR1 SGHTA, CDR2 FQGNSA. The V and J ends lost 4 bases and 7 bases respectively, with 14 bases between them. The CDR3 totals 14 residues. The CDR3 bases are TGTGCCAGCAGCTGGATGGAGGGTAAACAGCCCCAGCATTTT. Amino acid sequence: CASSWMEGKQPQHF.

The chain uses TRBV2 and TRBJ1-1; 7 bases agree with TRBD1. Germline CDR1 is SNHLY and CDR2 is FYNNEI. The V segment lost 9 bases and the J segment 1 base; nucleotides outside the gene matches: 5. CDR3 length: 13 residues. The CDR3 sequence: CARGDRANTEAFF. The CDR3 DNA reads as TGTGCCAGAGGGGACAGAGCGAACACTGAAGCTTTCTTT.

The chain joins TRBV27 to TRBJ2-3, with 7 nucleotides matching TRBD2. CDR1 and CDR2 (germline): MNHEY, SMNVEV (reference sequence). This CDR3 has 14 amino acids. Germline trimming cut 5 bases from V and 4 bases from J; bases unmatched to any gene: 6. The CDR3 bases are TGTGCCAGCAGTGCGGCGGGAGTGTCAGATACGCAGTATTTT. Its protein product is CASSAAGVSDTQYF.

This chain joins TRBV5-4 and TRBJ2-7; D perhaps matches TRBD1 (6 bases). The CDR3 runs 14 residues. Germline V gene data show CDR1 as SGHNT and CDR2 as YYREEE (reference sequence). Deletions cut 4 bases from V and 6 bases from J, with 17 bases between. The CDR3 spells CASSLGNRAPEQYF. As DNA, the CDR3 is TGTGCCAGCAGCCTGGGTAACAGGGCTCCCGAGCAGTACTTC.

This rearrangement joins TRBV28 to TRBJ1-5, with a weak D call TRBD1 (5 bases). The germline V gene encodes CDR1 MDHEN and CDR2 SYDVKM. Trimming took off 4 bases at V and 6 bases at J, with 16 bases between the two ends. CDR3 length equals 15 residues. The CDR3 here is CASSSLGIRGQPQHF. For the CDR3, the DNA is TGTGCCAGCAGTTCGTTGGGTATAAGGGGTCAGCCCCAGCATTTT.

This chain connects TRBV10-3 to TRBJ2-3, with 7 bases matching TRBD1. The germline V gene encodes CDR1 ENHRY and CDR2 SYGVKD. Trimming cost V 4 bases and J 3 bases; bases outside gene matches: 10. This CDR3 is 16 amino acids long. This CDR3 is CAISGPTGLNTDTQYF. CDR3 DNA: TGTGCCATCAGTGGCCCGACAGGGCTAAATACAGATACGCAGTATTTT.

The chain's CDR3 is CAISGLAEKFTDTQYF. CDR3 nucleotide sequence: TGTGCCATCAGTGGGCTAGCGGAGAAGTTCACAGATACGCAGTATTTT. V usage is TRBV10-3 and J usage is TRBJ2-3; 7 positions agree with TRBD2. CDR3 length equals 16 residues. In germline, CDR1 is ENHRY, CDR2 SYGVKD. The V gene end was trimmed by 4 bases and the J gene end by 2 bases; junction bases not matched to a gene: 9.

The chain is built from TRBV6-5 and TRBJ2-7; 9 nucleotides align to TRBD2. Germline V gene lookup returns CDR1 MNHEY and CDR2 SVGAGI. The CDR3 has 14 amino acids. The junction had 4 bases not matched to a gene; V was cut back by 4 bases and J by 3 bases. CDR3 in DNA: TGTGCCAGCAGTTTCTGGCGGGGGGGCTACGAGCAGTACTTC. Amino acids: CASSFWRGGYEQYF.

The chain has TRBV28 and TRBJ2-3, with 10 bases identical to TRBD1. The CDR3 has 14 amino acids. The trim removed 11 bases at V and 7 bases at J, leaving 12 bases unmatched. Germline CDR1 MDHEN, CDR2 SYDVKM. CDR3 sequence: CASKRDRGPYTQYF. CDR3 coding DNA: TGTGCCTCGAAACGGGACAGGGGTCCGTATACGCAGTATTTT.

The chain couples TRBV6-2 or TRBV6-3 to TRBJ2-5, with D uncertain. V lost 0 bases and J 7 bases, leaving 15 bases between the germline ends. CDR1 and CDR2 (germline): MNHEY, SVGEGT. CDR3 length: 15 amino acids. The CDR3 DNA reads TGTGCCAGCAGTTACTCGACCTTCCCCCGCGGGACCCAGTACTTC. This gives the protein CASSYSTFPRGTQYF.

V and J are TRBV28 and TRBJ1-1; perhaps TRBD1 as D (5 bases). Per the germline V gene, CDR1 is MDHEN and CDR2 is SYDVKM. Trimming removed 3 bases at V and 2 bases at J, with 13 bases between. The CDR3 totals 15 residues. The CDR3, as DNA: TGTGCCAGCAGTTTTTCCGACAGACTCAACACTGAAGCTTTCTTT. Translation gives CASSFSDRLNTEAFF.

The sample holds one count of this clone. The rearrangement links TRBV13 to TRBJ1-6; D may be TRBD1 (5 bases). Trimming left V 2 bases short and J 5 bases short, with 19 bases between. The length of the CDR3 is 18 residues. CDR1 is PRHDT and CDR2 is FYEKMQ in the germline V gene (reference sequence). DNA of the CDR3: TGTGCCAGCAGCTTATCCAGATTCGGGGGTAAAAATAATTCACCCCTCCACTTT. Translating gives CASSLSRFGGKNNSPLHF.

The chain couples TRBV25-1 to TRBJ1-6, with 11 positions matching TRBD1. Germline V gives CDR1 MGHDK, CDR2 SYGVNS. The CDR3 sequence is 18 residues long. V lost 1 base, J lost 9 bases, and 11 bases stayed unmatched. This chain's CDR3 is CASSELGTGGIPRSPLHF. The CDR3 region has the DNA TGTGCCAGCAGTGAATTAGGGACAGGGGGAATCCCGCGTTCACCCCTCCACTTT.

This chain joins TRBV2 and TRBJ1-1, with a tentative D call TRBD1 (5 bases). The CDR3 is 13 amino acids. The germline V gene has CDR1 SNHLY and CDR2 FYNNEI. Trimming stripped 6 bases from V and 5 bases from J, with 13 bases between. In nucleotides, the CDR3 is TGTGCCAGCAGGGCGGAGGGGTGGACTGAAGCTTTCTTT. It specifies CASRAEGWTEAFF.

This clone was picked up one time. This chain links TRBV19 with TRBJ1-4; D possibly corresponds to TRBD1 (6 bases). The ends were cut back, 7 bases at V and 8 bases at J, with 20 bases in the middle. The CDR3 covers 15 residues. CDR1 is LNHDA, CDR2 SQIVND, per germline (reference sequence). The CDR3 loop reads CASKGERTGGEKLFF. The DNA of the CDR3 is TGTGCCAGTAAGGGGGAGAGGACCGGCGGGGAAAAACTGTTTTTT.

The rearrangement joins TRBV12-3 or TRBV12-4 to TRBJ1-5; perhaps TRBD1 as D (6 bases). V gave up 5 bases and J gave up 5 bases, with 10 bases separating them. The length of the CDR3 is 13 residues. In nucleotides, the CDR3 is TGTGCCAGCAGTAGGGGGGGTTATCAGCCCCAGCATTTT. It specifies CASSRGGYQPQHF.

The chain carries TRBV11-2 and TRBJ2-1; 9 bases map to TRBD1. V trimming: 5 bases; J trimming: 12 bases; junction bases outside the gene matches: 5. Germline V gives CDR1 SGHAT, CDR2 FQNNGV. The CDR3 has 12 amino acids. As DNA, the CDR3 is TGTGCCAGCAGCCAAGGACAGGGGAGGCAGTTCTTC. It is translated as CASSQGQGRQFF. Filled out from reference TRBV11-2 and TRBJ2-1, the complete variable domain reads EAGVAQSPRYKIIEKRQSVAFWCNPISGHATLYWYQQILGQGPKLLIQFQNNGVVDDSQLPKDRFSAERLKGVDSTLKIQPAKLEDSAVYLCASSQGQGRQFFGPGTRLTVL.

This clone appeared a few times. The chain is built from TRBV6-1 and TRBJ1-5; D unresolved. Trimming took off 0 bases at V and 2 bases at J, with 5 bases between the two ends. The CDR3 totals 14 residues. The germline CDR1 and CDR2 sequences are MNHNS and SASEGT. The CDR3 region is CASSEAPGNQPQHF. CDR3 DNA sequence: TGTGCCAGCAGTGAAGCGCCGGGCAATCAGCCCCAGCATTTT.

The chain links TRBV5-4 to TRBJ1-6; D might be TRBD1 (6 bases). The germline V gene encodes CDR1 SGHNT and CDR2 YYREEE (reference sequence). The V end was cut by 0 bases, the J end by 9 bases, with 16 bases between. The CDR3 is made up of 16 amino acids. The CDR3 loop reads CASSLEAGGGGSPLHF. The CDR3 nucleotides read TGTGCCAGCAGCTTGGAGGCCGGAGGGGGGGGTTCACCCCTCCACTTT.

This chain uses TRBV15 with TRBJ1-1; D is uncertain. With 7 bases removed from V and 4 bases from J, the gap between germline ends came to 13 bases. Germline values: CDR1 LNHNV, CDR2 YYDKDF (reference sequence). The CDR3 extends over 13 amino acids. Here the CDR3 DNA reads TGTGCCACCAAACGGGTGCGAGGCACTGAAGCTTTCTTT. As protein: CATKRVRGTEAFF.

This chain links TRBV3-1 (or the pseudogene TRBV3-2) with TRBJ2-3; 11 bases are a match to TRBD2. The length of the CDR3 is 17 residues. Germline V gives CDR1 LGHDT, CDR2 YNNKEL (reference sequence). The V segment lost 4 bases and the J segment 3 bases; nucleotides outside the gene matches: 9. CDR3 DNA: TGTGCCAGCAGCCCACTACAGACTAGCGGGATTACAGATACGCAGTATTTT. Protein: CASSPLQTSGITDTQYF.

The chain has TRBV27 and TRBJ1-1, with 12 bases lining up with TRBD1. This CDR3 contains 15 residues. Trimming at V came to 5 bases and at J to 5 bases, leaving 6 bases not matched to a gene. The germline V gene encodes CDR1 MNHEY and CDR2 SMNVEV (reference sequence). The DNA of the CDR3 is TGTGCCAGCAGTGACGCGGGACAGGGGGCAACTGAAGCTTTCTTT. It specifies CASSDAGQGATEAFF.

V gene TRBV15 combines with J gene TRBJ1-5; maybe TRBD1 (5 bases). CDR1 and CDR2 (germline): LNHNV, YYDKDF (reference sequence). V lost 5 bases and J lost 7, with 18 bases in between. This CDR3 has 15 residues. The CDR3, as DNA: TGTGCCACCAGCCCCAAAGCGGGGGGGTACCAGCCCCAGCATTTT. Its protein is CATSPKAGGYQPQHF. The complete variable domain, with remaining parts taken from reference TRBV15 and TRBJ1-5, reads DAMVIQNPRYQVTQFGKPVTLSCSQTLNHNVMYWYQQKSSQAPKLLFHYYDKDFNNEADTPDNFQSRRPNTSFCFLDIRSPGLGDTAMYLCATSPKAGGYQPQHFGDGTRLSIL.

The chain's CDR3 is CAMSGTSQGWSNQPQHF. As DNA, the CDR3 is TGTGCCATGTCCGGGACAAGCCAAGGTTGGAGCAATCAGCCCCAGCATTTT. The J gene is TRBJ1-5, the V gene TRBV24-1, with a possible D match to TRBD1 (6 bases). The germline V gene has CDR1 KGHDR and CDR2 SFDVKD. This CDR3 is built from 17 residues. V lost 11 bases to trimming and J lost 1 base, with 23 bases between them.

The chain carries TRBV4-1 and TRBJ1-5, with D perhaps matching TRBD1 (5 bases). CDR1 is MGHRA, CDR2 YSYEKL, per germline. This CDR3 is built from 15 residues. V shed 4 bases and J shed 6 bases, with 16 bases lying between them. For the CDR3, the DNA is TGCGCCAGCAGCCTCCGGGGGGACCTCGGTCAGCCCCAGCATTTT. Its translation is CASSLRGDLGQPQHF.